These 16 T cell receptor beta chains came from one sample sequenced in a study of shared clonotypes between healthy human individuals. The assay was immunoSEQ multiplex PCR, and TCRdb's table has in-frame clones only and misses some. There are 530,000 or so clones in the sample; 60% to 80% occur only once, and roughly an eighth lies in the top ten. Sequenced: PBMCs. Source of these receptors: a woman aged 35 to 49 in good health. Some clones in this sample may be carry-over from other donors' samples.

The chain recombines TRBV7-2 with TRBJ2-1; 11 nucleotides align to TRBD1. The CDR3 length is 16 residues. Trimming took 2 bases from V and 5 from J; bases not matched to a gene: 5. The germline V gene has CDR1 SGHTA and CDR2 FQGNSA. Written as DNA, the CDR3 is TGTGCCAGCAGCTTATATCCGGGACAGGGGGACAATGAGCAGTTCTTC. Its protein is CASSLYPGQGDNEQFF.

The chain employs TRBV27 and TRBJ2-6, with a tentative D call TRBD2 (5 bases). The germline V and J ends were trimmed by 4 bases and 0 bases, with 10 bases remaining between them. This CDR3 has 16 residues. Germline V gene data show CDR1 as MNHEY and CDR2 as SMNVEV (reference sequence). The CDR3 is CASSSYRDSGANVLTF. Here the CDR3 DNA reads TGTGCCAGCAGTTCGTACCGGGACTCTGGGGCCAACGTCCTGACTTTC.

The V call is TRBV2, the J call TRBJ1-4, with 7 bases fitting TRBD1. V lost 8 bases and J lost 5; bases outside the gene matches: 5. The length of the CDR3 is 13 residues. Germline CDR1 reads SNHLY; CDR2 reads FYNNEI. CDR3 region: CASAGTENEKLFF. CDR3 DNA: TGTGCCAGCGCCGGGACAGAAAATGAAAAACTGTTTTTT.

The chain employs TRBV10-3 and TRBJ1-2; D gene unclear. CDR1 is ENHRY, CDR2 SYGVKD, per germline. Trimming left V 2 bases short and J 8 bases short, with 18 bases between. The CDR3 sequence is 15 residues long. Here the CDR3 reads CAISEGMDGANGYTF. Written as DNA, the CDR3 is TGTGCCATCAGTGAGGGAATGGACGGCGCTAACGGCTACACCTTC.

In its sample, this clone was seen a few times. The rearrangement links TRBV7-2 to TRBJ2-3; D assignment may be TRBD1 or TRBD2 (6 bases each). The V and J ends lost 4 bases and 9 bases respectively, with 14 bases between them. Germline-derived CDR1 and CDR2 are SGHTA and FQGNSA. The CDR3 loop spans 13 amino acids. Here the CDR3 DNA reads TGTGCCAGCAGCTCGAGACAGGAGGGGACGCAGTATTTT. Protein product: CASSSRQEGTQYF.

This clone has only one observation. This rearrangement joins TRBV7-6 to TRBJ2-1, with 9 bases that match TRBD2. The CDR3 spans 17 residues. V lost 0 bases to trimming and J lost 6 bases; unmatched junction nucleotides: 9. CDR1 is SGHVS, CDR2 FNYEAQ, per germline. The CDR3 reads CASSLALGGGRANEQFF. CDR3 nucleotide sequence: TGTGCCAGCAGCTTAGCGCTTGGGGGCGGGAGGGCCAATGAGCAGTTCTTC.

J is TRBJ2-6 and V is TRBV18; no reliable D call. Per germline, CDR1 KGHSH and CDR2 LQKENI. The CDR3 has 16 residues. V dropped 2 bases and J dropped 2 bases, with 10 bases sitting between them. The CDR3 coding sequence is TGTGCCAGCTCACCATACTCATCGGCTGGGGCCAACGTCCTGACTTTC. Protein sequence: CASSPYSSAGANVLTF.

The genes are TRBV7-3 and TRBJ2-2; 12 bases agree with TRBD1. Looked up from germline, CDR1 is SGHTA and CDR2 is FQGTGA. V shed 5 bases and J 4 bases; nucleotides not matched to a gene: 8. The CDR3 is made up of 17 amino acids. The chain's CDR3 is CASSARGTGGGTGELFF. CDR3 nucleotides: TGTGCCAGCAGCGCCAGAGGGACAGGGGGCGGCACCGGGGAGCTGTTTTTT. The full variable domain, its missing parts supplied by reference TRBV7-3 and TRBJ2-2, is GAGVSQTPSNKVTEKGKYVELRCDPISGHTALYWYRQSLGQGPEFLIYFQGTGAADDSGLPNDRFFAVRPEGSVSTLKIQRTERGDSAVYLCASSARGTGGGTGELFFGEGSRLTVL.

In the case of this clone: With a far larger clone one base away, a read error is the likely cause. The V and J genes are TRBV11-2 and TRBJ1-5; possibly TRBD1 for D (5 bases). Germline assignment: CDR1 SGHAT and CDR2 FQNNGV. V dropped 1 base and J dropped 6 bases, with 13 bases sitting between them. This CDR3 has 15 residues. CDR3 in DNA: TGTGCCAGCAGCTTAGGCGGCGGGGCCAGTCAGCCCCAGCATTTT. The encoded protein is CASSLGGGASQPQHF.

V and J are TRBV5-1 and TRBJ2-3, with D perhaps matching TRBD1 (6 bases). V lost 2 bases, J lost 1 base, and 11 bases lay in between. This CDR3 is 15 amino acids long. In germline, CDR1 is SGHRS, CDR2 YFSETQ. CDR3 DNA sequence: TGCGCCAGCAGCTTACAGGGATCGCGCACAGATACGCAGTATTTT. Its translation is CASSLQGSRTDTQYF. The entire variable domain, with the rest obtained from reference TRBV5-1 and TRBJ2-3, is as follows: KAGVTQTPRYLIKTRGQQVTLSCSPISGHRSVSWYQQTPGQGLQFLFEYFSETQRNKGNFPGRFSGRQFSNSRSEMNVSTLELGDSALYLCASSLQGSRTDTQYFGPGTRLTVL.

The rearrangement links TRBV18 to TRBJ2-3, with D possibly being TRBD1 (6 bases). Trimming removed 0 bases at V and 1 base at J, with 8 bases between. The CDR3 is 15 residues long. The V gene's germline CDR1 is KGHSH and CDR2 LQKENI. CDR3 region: CASSPPWTGTDTQYF. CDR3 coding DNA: TGTGCCAGCTCACCACCGTGGACAGGCACAGATACGCAGTATTTT.

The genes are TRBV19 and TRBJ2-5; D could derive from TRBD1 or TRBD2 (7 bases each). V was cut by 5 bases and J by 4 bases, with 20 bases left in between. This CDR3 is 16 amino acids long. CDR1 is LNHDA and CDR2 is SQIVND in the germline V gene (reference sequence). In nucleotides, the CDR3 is TGTGCCAGTAGTGGGGAGGGGGCTTCTCTGAGAGAGACCCAGTACTTC. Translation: CASSGEGASLRETQYF.

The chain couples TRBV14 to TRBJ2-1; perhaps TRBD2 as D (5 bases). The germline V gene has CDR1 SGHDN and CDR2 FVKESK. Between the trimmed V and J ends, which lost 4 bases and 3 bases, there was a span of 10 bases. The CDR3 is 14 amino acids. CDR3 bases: TGTGCCAGCAGCCGAGACGACTACTACAATGAGCAGTTCTTC. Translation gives CASSRDDYYNEQFF.

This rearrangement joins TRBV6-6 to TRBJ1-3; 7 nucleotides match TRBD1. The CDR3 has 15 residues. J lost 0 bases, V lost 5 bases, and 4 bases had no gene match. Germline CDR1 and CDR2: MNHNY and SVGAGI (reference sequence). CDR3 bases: TGTGCCAGCAGTGACAGGGCCAACTCTGGAAACACCATATATTTT. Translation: CASSDRANSGNTIYF.

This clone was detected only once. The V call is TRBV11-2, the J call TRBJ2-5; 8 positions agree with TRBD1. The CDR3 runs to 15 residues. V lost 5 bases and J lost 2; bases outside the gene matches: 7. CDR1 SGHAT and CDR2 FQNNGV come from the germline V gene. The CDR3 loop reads CASSIRQGWQETQYF. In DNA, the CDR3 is TGTGCCAGCAGCATAAGACAGGGGTGGCAAGAGACCCAGTACTTC.

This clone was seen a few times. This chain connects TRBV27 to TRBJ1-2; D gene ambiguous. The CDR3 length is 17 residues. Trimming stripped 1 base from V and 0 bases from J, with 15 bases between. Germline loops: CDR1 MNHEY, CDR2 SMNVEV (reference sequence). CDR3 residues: CASSLLARVTSNYGYTF. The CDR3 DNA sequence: TGTGCCAGCAGTTTATTGGCACGGGTAACCTCTAACTATGGCTACACCTTC.